These T cell receptor beta chains were read from a single sample in a study of control samples from healthy donors and cancer patients. The data were produced by immunoSEQ multiplex PCR, yet TCRdb's version contains in-frame clones alone and is incomplete. Of 120,000 or so clones listed, roughly 90% are singletons. Sequenced: PBMCs. These receptors came from a woman aged 55-70 years with lung cancer. The CDR3 runs from the conserved cysteine through the conserved F or W. Each record gives: clone size, V gene, D gene, J gene, CDR3 protein, CDR3 DNA. The D gene is left open where the match is weak. Expanded clones get a size class; other rows say once, few or many, or leave the size out.

size: once
V: TRBV19
D: NA
J: TRBJ2-1
CDR3: CASSLQSSYNEQFF
DNA: TGTGCCAGTAGTCTTCAGAGCTCCTACAATGAGCAGTTCTTC

size: once
V: TRBV7-4
D: TRBD2
J: TRBJ2-7
CDR3: CASSLEWLAAIISYEQYF
DNA: TGTGCCAGCAGCTTAGAGTGGCTAGCGGCTATTATCTCCTACGAGCAGTACTTC

size: NA
V: TRBV19
D: TRBD2
J: TRBJ2-2
CDR3: CASHFKGLAGEDGELFF
DNA: TGTGCCAGTCATTTTAAGGGACTAGCGGGAGAGGATGGGGAGCTGTTTTTT

size: NA
V: TRBV5-8
D: TRBD2
J: TRBJ2-1
CDR3: CASSLGTSGSNEQFF
DNA: TGTGCCAGCAGCTTGGGGACTAGCGGGAGCAATGAGCAGTTCTTC

size: NA
V: TRBV7-2
D: TRBD1
J: TRBJ2-7
CDR3: CASSLAGQGIYEQYF
DNA: TGTGCCAGCAGCTTAGCGGGACAGGGAATCTACGAGCAGTACTTC

size: NA
V: TRBV28
D: NA
J: TRBJ2-1
CDR3: CASSLDSITSGQFF
DNA: TGTGCCAGCAGTTTAGACAGTATCACTTCTGGGCAGTTCTTC

size: NA
V: TRBV30
D: NA
J: TRBJ1-1
CDR3: CAWSVLGTEAFF
DNA: TGTGCCTGGAGTGTACTCGGTACCGAGGCTTTCTTT

size: NA
V: TRBV14
D: TRBD2
J: TRBJ2-2
CDR3: CASSPSGLAGVVVGELFF
DNA: TGTGCCAGCAGCCCAAGCGGACTAGCGGGAGTTGTTGTCGGGGAGCTGTTTTTT

size: few
V: TRBV27
D: NA
J: TRBJ1-5
CDR3: CASSIYGGGRGNQPQHF
DNA: TGTGCCAGCAGTATCTATGGGGGGGGCAGGGGCAATCAGCCCCAGCATTTT

size: once
V: TRBV5-4
D: NA
J: TRBJ1-1
CDR3: CASSFETNTEAFF
DNA: TGTGCCAGCAGCTTTGAAACGAACACTGAAGCTTTCTTT

size: NA
V: TRBV19
D: NA
J: TRBJ2-5
CDR3: CASSTLSGYGGETQYF
DNA: TGTGCCAGTAGTACGCTCTCGGGCTACGGAGGAGAGACCCAGTACTTC

size: NA
V: TRBV7-8
D: TRBD2
J: TRBJ2-5
CDR3: CASSPRGGRETQYF
DNA: TGTGCCAGCAGCCCCCGCGGGGGAAGAGAGACCCAGTACTTC

size: NA
V: TRBV7-8
D: TRBD2
J: TRBJ2-7
CDR3: CASSFRTSSSSYEQYF
DNA: TGTGCCAGCAGCTTCCGGACTAGTTCGAGCTCCTACGAGCAGTACTTC

size: NA
V: TRBV5-6
D: NA
J: TRBJ2-1
CDR3: CASSPAGVGGEQFF
DNA: TGTGCCAGCAGCCCGGCCGGGGTCGGGGGTGAGCAGTTCTTC

size: NA
V: TRBV4-2
D: NA
J: TRBJ1-2
CDR3: CASSQGLASQTITNYGYTF
DNA: TGTGCCAGCAGCCAAGGTTTAGCGTCGCAGACGATCACTAACTATGGCTACACCTTC

size: NA
V: TRBV7-9
D: TRBD1
J: TRBJ1-3
CDR3: CAGGTDGGNTIYF
DNA: TGTGCCGGGGGGACAGACGGTGGAAACACCATATATTTT

size: NA
V: TRBV18
D: NA
J: TRBJ1-1
CDR3: CASSPQMDRNTEAFF
DNA: TGTGCCAGCTCACCACAGATGGACCGTAACACTGAAGCTTTCTTT

size: NA
V: TRBV28
D: TRBD1
J: TRBJ1-6
CDR3: CASSGGEGAFSNSPLHF
DNA: TGTGCCAGCAGCGGTGGTGAGGGGGCTTTCTCAAATTCACCCCTCCACTTT

size: NA
V: TRBV5-1
D: NA
J: TRBJ2-1
CDR3: CASTEGRKNEQFF
DNA: TGCGCCAGCACAGAGGGGAGGAAGAATGAGCAGTTCTTC

size: NA
V: TRBV5-1
D: NA
J: TRBJ1-1
CDR3: CASSSSGGNTEAFF
DNA: TGCGCCAGCAGCTCCAGCGGGGGGAACACTGAAGCTTTCTTT

size: NA
V: TRBV9
D: NA
J: TRBJ2-7
CDR3: CASSVGGAGALYEQYF
DNA: TGTGCCAGCAGCGTAGGTGGGGCGGGGGCCCTCTACGAGCAGTACTTC

size: once
V: TRBV10-3
D: TRBD1
J: TRBJ2-1
CDR3: CAISAGPGQVNNEQFF
DNA: TGTGCCATCAGTGCGGGGCCGGGACAGGTTAACAATGAGCAGTTCTTC

size: NA
V: TRBV4-2
D: NA
J: TRBJ1-5
CDR3: CASSQDADRDQPQHF
DNA: TGTGCCAGCAGCCAAGATGCCGACCGTGATCAGCCCCAGCATTTT

size: NA
V: TRBV18
D: TRBD1
J: TRBJ1-6
CDR3: CASSLRDSLAPLHF
DNA: TGTGCCAGCTCACTCCGGGACAGCCTTGCACCCCTCCACTTT

size: NA
V: TRBV6-2/TRBV6-3
D: NA
J: TRBJ1-5
CDR3: CASRLDPGSNQPQHF
DNA: TGTGCCAGCCGTTTGGATCCCGGGAGCAATCAGCCCCAGCATTTT

size: NA
V: TRBV3-1/TRBV3-2
D: NA
J: TRBJ2-1
CDR3: CASSQEDTSYNEQFF
DNA: TGTGCCAGCAGCCAAGAAGATACCTCCTACAATGAGCAGTTCTTC

size: NA
V: TRBV6-1
D: NA
J: TRBJ1-5
CDR3: CASSERQGNQPQHF
DNA: TGTGCCAGCAGTGAAAGACAGGGCAATCAGCCCCAGCATTTT

size: once
V: TRBV11-3
D: TRBD2
J: TRBJ2-5
CDR3: CASSSGTSGRAETQYF
DNA: TGTGCCAGCAGTTCCGGGACTAGCGGGAGAGCAGAGACCCAGTACTTC

size: NA
V: TRBV7-3
D: NA
J: TRBJ2-5
CDR3: CASSLNVGRGETQYF
DNA: TGTGCCAGCAGCTTAAATGTCGGTCGGGGGGAGACCCAGTACTTC

size: NA
V: TRBV5-1
D: NA
J: TRBJ2-7
CDR3: CASSPGSTYEQYF
DNA: TGCGCCAGCAGCCCGGGATCTACTTACGAGCAGTACTTC

size: NA
V: TRBV5-1
D: NA
J: TRBJ2-7
CDR3: CASSLAFSGTSYEQYF
DNA: TGCGCCAGCAGCTTGGCCTTTTCCGGGACATCCTACGAGCAGTACTTC

size: NA
V: TRBV4-3
D: TRBD1
J: TRBJ1-6
CDR3: CASSQDTGTGNSPLHF
DNA: TGCGCCAGCAGCCAAGATACCGGGACAGGGAATTCACCCCTCCACTTT

size: NA
V: TRBV5-6
D: NA
J: TRBJ2-7
CDR3: CASRASVDTYEQYF
DNA: TGTGCCAGCAGAGCTTCGGTAGATACCTACGAGCAGTACTTC

size: NA
V: TRBV9
D: TRBD1
J: TRBJ2-5
CDR3: CASSASGQGVQETQYF
DNA: TGTGCCAGCAGCGCCTCGGGACAGGGTGTCCAAGAGACCCAGTACTTC

size: NA
V: TRBV29-1
D: NA
J: TRBJ1-4
CDR3: CSVGGGFGDNNEKLFF
DNA: TGCAGCGTAGGAGGGGGTTTTGGGGACAATAATGAAAAACTGTTTTTT

size: NA
V: TRBV7-8
D: TRBD1
J: TRBJ1-4
CDR3: CASSLALGGREKLFF
DNA: TGTGCCAGCAGCTTAGCGTTAGGGGGCCGTGAAAAACTGTTTTTT

size: NA
V: TRBV19
D: TRBD1
J: TRBJ2-7
CDR3: CASSPIPGQGASEQYF
DNA: TGTGCCAGTAGCCCGATTCCGGGACAGGGGGCCTCCGAGCAGTACTTC

size: NA
V: TRBV5-1
D: NA
J: TRBJ2-1
CDR3: CASSSTGDYNEQFF
DNA: TGCGCCAGCAGCTCGACGGGGGATTACAATGAGCAGTTCTTC

size: NA
V: TRBV4-2
D: NA
J: TRBJ1-4
CDR3: CASSQEVEGRYEKLFF
DNA: TGTGCCAGCAGCCAAGAAGTCGAAGGGAGGTATGAAAAACTGTTTTTT

size: NA
V: TRBV12-5
D: NA
J: TRBJ1-1
CDR3: CASGTRNTEAFF
DNA: TGTGCTAGTGGTACACGGAACACTGAAGCTTTCTTT

size: few
V: TRBV4-3
D: NA
J: TRBJ2-3
CDR3: CASSPSRDSTDTQYF
DNA: TGCGCCAGCAGCCCATCCCGGGACAGCACAGATACGCAGTATTTT

size: NA
V: TRBV30
D: NA
J: TRBJ1-3
CDR3: CAWSAIQGFPLGDTIYF
DNA: TGTGCCTGGAGTGCCATACAGGGTTTCCCCCTTGGGGACACCATATATTTT

size: NA
V: TRBV5-1
D: NA
J: TRBJ2-3
CDR3: CASSQSGGKADTQYF
DNA: TGCGCCAGCAGCCAAAGTGGGGGGAAGGCAGATACGCAGTATTTT

size: NA
V: TRBV6-1
D: NA
J: TRBJ2-7
CDR3: CASSGDSYEQYF
DNA: TGTGCCAGCAGCGGGGATTCCTACGAGCAGTACTTC

size: NA
V: TRBV5-1
D: NA
J: TRBJ2-1
CDR3: CASSLALTLGDNEQFF
DNA: TGCGCCAGCAGCTTGGCCCTAACACTAGGAGACAATGAGCAGTTCTTC

size: few
V: TRBV9
D: NA
J: TRBJ2-1
CDR3: CASSVELAAYNEQFF
DNA: TGTGCCAGCAGCGTAGAACTAGCCGCTTACAATGAGCAGTTCTTC

size: few
V: TRBV6-1
D: NA
J: TRBJ2-7
CDR3: CASSELGHRGSYEQYF
DNA: TGTGCCAGCAGTGAGCTGGGACATCGGGGGTCCTACGAGCAGTACTTC

size: NA
V: TRBV7-9
D: NA
J: TRBJ2-1
CDR3: CASSSLKGAYNEQFF
DNA: TGTGCCAGCAGCTCCCTTAAAGGGGCCTACAATGAGCAGTTCTTC

size: NA
V: TRBV12-3/TRBV12-4
D: NA
J: TRBJ1-1
CDR3: CASSLGTPKAFF
DNA: TGTGCCAGCAGTTTAGGGACACCGAAAGCTTTCTTT

size: NA
V: TRBV7-9
D: TRBD1
J: TRBJ2-2
CDR3: CASRGTGFTGELFF
DNA: TGTGCCAGCAGGGGGACAGGGTTCACCGGGGAGCTGTTTTTT

size: few
V: TRBV6-2/TRBV6-3
D: NA
J: TRBJ1-5
CDR3: CASSRTDSNQPQHF
DNA: TGTGCCAGCAGTCGGACGGATAGCAATCAGCCCCAGCATTTT

size: NA
V: TRBV6-5
D: NA
J: TRBJ1-1
CDR3: CASSYGPSEAFF
DNA: TGTGCCAGCAGTTACGGGCCTAGTGAAGCTTTCTTT

size: few
V: TRBV5-5
D: NA
J: TRBJ2-2
CDR3: CASSLQSDSGELFF
DNA: TGTGCCAGCAGCCTCCAGAGCGACAGCGGGGAGCTGTTTTTT